This T cell receptor (beta chain) was profiled in a study of radiotherapy plus CTLA-4 blockade in lung cancer. General observations from the study: Peripheral blood showed expansion of tumor-derived TCR clones after radiotherapy and ipilimumab. Early shifts in blood T cell clones, with interferon-beta, reportedly predicted response best.

With ipilimumab providing CTLA-4 blockade, focal radiation was administered to patients who had chemo-refractory metastatic non-small-cell lung cancer. Germline V CDR1 and CDR2: MNHEY, SMNVEV (reference sequence). The CDR3 contains 16 residues. V shed 1 base and J 2 bases; nucleotides not matched to a gene: 4. Produced via immunoSEQ multiplex PCR; TCRdb's table is partial and in-frame only. The table includes over 30,000 clones, more than 70% detected once. With respect to this clone: What it binds is unknown.

This chain joins TRBV27 and TRBJ2-3; 9 bases match TRBD2. This sequence originates from a human donor with non-small cell lung cancer whose response to radiotherapy plus ipilimumab could not be evaluated. The sample here was peripheral blood, taken from a patient treated with radiotherapy plus ipilimumab. The CDR3 bases are TGTGCCAGCAGTTTATTATCTAGCGGGAACACAGATACGCAGTATTTT. Translation: CASSLLSSGNTDTQYF.